A selection of T cell receptor beta chains follows, all from one sample in a study of CD8 T cells in ankylosing spondylitis. TCRdb reanalysed the 5' RACE reads using MiXCR and keeps one entry per CDR3 protein. The sample gives 470,000 or so distinct CDR3 sequences, more than 25% of which show up once; about 1% is in the top ten. Sequenced input: blood, either unsorted or a sorted T cell fraction (not recorded which). These receptors originate from a male donor with ankylosing spondylitis. Each CDR3 is given with its conserved first and last residue. The D gene is left open where the match is weak. Where a row states a size, it is once, few, many or the class of an expanded clone; other rows omit it.

v_gene,j_gene,d_gene,abundance,len,CDR3aa,CDR3nt
TRBV10-3,TRBJ2-1,TRBD2,NA,16,CAIRATSGSSYNEQFF,TGTGCCATCAGAGCGACTAGCGGGAGCTCCTACAATGAGCAGTTCTTC
TRBV20-1,TRBJ2-2,NA,NA,12,CSARPDTGELFF,TGCAGTGCGCGTCCTGACACCGGGGAGCTGTTTTTT
TRBV28,TRBJ2-7,NA,few,14,CASSLNQDSYEQYF,TGTGCCAGCAGTCTAAATCAAGACTCCTACGAGCAGTACTTC
TRBV7-8,TRBJ2-3,TRBD1,NA,14,CASSHRGWADTQYF,TGTGCCAGCAGCCACAGGGGTTGGGCAGATACGCAGTATTTT
TRBV3-1,TRBJ2-1,TRBD2,few,16,CASSLTSGMSGNEQFF,TGTGCCAGCAGCCTCACTAGCGGAATGTCTGGGAATGAGCAGTTCTTC
TRBV5-1,TRBJ2-1,NA,NA,14,CASSLRREQDEQFF,TGCGCCAGCAGCTTGAGGCGGGAACAGGATGAGCAGTTCTTC
TRBV12-5,TRBJ2-7,TRBD1,NA,15,CASGLLGQAPNEQYF,TGTGCTAGTGGTTTGTTGGGACAGGCTCCTAACGAGCAGTACTTC
TRBV5-1,TRBJ2-5,TRBD1,NA,14,CASSHGQGGETQYF,TGCGCCAGCAGCCACGGACAGGGCGGAGAGACCCAGTACTTC
TRBV7-2,TRBJ2-3,TRBD2,few,16,CASSFDLTSGGDTQYF,TGTGCCAGCAGCTTCGACCTGACTAGCGGGGGGGATACGCAGTATTTT
TRBV20-1,TRBJ2-5,TRBD2,NA,15,CSARSGLAVLETQYF,TGCAGTGCTAGAAGTGGACTAGCGGTTCTAGAGACCCAGTACTTC
TRBV20-1,TRBJ2-2,NA,few,19,CSASYYNGRLPANTGELFF,TGCAGTGCTAGTTATTATAACGGGAGACTTCCCGCGAACACCGGGGAGCTGTTTTTT
TRBV7-9,TRBJ1-2,NA,few,15,CASSFLLGGIAGYTF,TGTGCCAGCAGCTTTCTTTTAGGGGGTATCGCTGGCTACACCTTC
TRBV7-2,TRBJ2-2,NA,NA,15,CASSLERQVAGELFF,TGTGCCAGCAGCTTAGAGAGGCAGGTGGCCGGGGAGCTGTTTTTT
TRBV9,TRBJ2-3,TRBD2,few,15,CASSAGLFSTDTQYF,TGTGCCAGCAGCGCGGGACTATTCAGCACAGATACGCAGTATTTT
TRBV18,TRBJ2-5,NA,few,12,CASSPIGETQYF,TGTGCCAGCTCACCGATCGGAGAGACCCAGTACTTC
TRBV5-6,TRBJ2-6,TRBD2,few,18,CASSHIESGGAGANVLTF,TGTGCCAGCAGCCACATTGAAAGCGGGGGCGCCGGGGCCAACGTCCTGACTTTC
TRBV20-1,TRBJ2-3,NA,once,15,CSAREERHIGDTQYF,TGCAGTGCTAGAGAAGAGCGGCATATCGGCGATACGCAGTATTTT
TRBV7-9,TRBJ1-4,NA,NA,14,CASSLGRNNEKLFF,TGTGCCAGCAGCCTCGGGCGGAACAATGAAAAACTGTTTTTT
TRBV20-1,TRBJ1-2,NA,NA,12,CSAHPTPGGYTF,TGCAGTGCTCACCCCACCCCGGGGGGCTACACCTTC
TRBV7-2,TRBJ2-5,TRBD2,many,15,CASTLIAGGQETQYF,TGTGCCAGCACCCTGATAGCGGGGGGACAAGAGACCCAGTACTTC
TRBV20-1,TRBJ1-1,NA,NA,15,CTSSPRGDPGTEAFF,TGCACCTCATCTCCCCGAGGCGACCCGGGGACTGAAGCTTTCTTT
TRBV20-1,TRBJ1-1,NA,NA,15,CSARSPGRRDTEAFF,TGCAGTGCTAGAAGCCCCGGGAGGAGGGACACTGAAGCTTTCTTT
TRBV20-1,TRBJ2-7,NA,few,15,CSAFIQEPDSYEQYF,TGCAGTGCTTTTATACAGGAACCCGACTCCTACGAGCAGTACTTC
TRBV5-1,TRBJ2-4,TRBD1,few,15,CASSTDRAAKNIQYF,TGCGCCAGCAGCACTGACAGGGCAGCCAAAAACATTCAGTACTTC
TRBV5-1,TRBJ2-1,NA,NA,15,CASSLDQNSYNEQFF,TGCGCCAGCAGCTTGGATCAGAACTCCTACAATGAGCAGTTCTTC
TRBV5-5,TRBJ1-6,NA,NA,14,CASSKIAEDSPLHF,TGTGCCAGCAGCAAGATAGCGGAGGATTCACCCCTCCACTTT
TRBV20-1,TRBJ2-4,NA,few,13,CSAPGSGKDIQYF,TGCAGTGCTCCCGGGTCCGGGAAGGACATTCAGTACTTC
TRBV29-1,TRBJ2-1,NA,few,14,CSVGRKISYNEQFF,TGCAGCGTTGGCCGGAAGATCTCCTACAATGAGCAGTTCTTC
TRBV7-2,TRBJ1-4,NA,once,16,CASSSHRNGSREKLFF,TGTGCCAGCAGCTCACACCGAAACGGGAGTCGTGAAAAACTGTTTTTT
TRBV5-1,TRBJ2-3,NA,few,15,CASSSSPGFGDTQYF,TGCGCCAGCTCGTCCTCGCCGGGTTTTGGAGATACGCAGTATTTT
TRBV3-1,TRBJ1-1,NA,few,14,CASSQAPGQGMTFF,TGTGCCAGCAGCCAAGCCCCGGGACAAGGTATGACTTTCTTT
TRBV20-1,TRBJ2-1,NA,few,14,CSARSRTGPNEQFF,TGCAGTGCTAGATCTCGGACTGGACCCAATGAGCAGTTCTTC
TRBV20-1,TRBJ2-5,NA,few,16,CSATSPGGPLQETQYF,TGCAGTGCTACTTCCCCTGGGGGGCCTCTCCAAGAGACCCAGTACTTC
TRBV30,TRBJ2-7,TRBD1,NA,12,CAWSRDSYEQYF,TGTGCCTGGAGTAGGGACAGCTACGAGCAGTACTTC
TRBV12-3/TRBV12-4,TRBJ2-2,TRBD1,few,13,CASRPTGTGELFF,TGTGCCAGCAGACCGACAGGGACCGGGGAGCTGTTTTTT
TRBV11-2,TRBJ1-2,NA,NA,14,CASSLEAGNHGYTF,TGTGCCAGCAGCTTAGAGGCAGGGAACCATGGCTACACCTTC
TRBV20-1,TRBJ2-5,TRBD2,NA,16,CSARDKVSGRAWTQYF,TGCAGTGCTAGAGATAAGGTCAGCGGGAGGGCCTGGACCCAGTACTTC
TRBV9,TRBJ1-2,NA,few,14,CASSVEGGNYGYTF,TGTGCCAGCAGCGTAGAGGGCGGGAACTATGGCTACACCTTC
TRBV5-1,TRBJ2-2,NA,few,14,CASTDAANTGELFF,TGCGCCAGTACGGACGCAGCCAACACCGGGGAGCTGTTTTTT
TRBV24-1,TRBJ2-1,NA,few,17,CATSDPTGGLSYNEQFF,TGTGCCACCAGTGATCCCACCGGCGGGTTGTCCTACAATGAGCAGTTCTTC
TRBV12-3/TRBV12-4,TRBJ2-7,NA,few,15,CASSYRAQEEYEQYF,TGTGCCAGCAGTTATCGAGCGCAGGAGGAGTACGAGCAGTACTTC
TRBV3-1,TRBJ1-3,TRBD1,NA,15,CASSPTGVYGNTIYF,TGTGCCAGCAGCCCGACAGGGGTCTATGGAAACACCATATATTTT
TRBV10-1,TRBJ2-5,NA,NA,13,CAEAQGYEETQYF,TGCGCGGAAGCCCAGGGTTATGAAGAGACCCAGTACTTC
TRBV27,TRBJ2-5,NA,few,18,CASSLSGQAGTSRETQYF,TGTGCCAGCAGTTTATCGGGGCAAGCGGGCACCTCCAGGGAGACCCAGTACTTC
TRBV4-2,TRBJ2-3,NA,NA,14,CASSQSGRSDTQYF,TGTGCCAGCAGCCAATCCGGCCGTTCAGATACGCAGTATTTT
TRBV6-5,TRBJ2-2,TRBD1,few,15,CASSYRTGTTGELFF,TGTGCCAGCAGTTATCGGACAGGGACCACCGGGGAGCTGTTTTTT
TRBV30,TRBJ2-1,NA,NA,15,CAWRRLATGHNEQFF,TGTGCCTGGAGGCGCTTGGCTACGGGACACAATGAGCAGTTCTTC
TRBV20-1,TRBJ2-6,NA,few,15,CSAPEFGSGANVLTF,TGCAGTGCGCCGGAGTTTGGCTCTGGGGCCAACGTCCTGACTTTC
TRBV7-9,TRBJ2-5,NA,few,9,CATQETQYF,TGTGCCACCCAAGAGACCCAGTACTTC
TRBV7-8,TRBJ2-7,NA,few,15,CASSLGRSTSYEQYF,TGTGCCAGCAGCTTAGGCAGGTCGACCTCCTACGAGCAGTACTTC
TRBV5-1,TRBJ1-5,TRBD1,NA,17,CASSPGTATISNQPQHF,TGCGCCAGCAGCCCCGGGACAGCCACTATAAGCAATCAGCCCCAGCATTTT